This T cell receptor beta chain is from a study of Graves' ophthalmopathy and Graves' hyperthyroidism. Study at large: Specimen type is peripheral blood, obtained at initial diagnosis before any treatment. Study-wide points: Ophthalmopathy progression was predicted by the model at less than 71% sensitivity and approximately 72% specificity.

The germline CDR1 and CDR2 sequences are SGHRS and YFSETQ. Trimming took 0 bases from V and 7 from J, leaving 16 bases between them. The CDR3 is 15 residues long. Researchers took RNA transcripts and amplified TCR beta CDR3 regions from them. First-round RT-PCR used HTBI primers; second-round multiplex PCR followed. TCRdb redid the calling of the multiplex PCR reads with MiXCR, one entry per CDR3 protein. Seen here are about 640,000 distinct CDR3 sequences, about 41% observed once, and the top ten hold 3.3%. This clonotype has at least ten counts. Antigen specificity is unknown. Enrollment excluded any patients with other autoimmune diseases, uncontrolled infections, pregnancy or lactation.

This receptor was identified in an adult man with Graves' ophthalmopathy. The sample consisted of peripheral blood. This chain uses TRBV5-1 with TRBJ2-5; unclear D gene. CDR3 nucleotides: TGCGCCAGCAGCTTGGACACGCTGTACATGGGGACCCAGTACTTC. Residues: CASSLDTLYMGTQYF. The variable domain in full, with the rest retrieved from reference TRBV5-1 and TRBJ2-5, is KAGVTQTPRYLIKTRGQQVTLSCSPISGHRSVSWYQQTPGQGLQFLFEYFSETQRNKGNFPGRFSGRQFSNSRSEMNVSTLELGDSALYLCASSLDTLYMGTQYFGPGTRLLVL.